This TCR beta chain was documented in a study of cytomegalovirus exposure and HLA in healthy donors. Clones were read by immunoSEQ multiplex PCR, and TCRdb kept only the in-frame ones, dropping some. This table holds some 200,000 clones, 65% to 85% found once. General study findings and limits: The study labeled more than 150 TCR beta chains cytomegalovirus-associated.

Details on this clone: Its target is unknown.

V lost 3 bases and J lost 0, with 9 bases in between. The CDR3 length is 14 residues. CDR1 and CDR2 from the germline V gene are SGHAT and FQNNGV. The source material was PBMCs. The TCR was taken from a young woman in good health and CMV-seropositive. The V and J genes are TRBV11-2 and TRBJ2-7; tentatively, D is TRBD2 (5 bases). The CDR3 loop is CASSLLGSSYEQYF. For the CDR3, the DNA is TGTGCCAGCAGCTTGCTGGGGAGCTCCTACGAGCAGTACTTC.